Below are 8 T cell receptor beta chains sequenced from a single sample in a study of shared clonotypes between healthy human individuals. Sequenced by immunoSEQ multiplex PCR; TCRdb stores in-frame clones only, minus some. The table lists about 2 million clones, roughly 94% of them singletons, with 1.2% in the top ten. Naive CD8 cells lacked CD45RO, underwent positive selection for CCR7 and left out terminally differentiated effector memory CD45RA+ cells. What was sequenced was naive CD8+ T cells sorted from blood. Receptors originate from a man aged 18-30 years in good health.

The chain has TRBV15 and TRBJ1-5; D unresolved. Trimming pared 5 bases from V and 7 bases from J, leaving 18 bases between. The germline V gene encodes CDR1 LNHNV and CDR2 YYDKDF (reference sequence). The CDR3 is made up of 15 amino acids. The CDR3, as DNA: TGTGCCACCAGCCCTCTCGGCGGAGGACGGCAGCCCCAGCATTTT. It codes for CATSPLGGGRQPQHF.

For the CDR3, the DNA is TGTGCCACCAGTGGGGCGGAAAGCTCCTACGAGCAGTACTTC. Protein sequence: CATSGAESSYEQYF. The gene calls are TRBV15 and TRBJ2-7, with a tentative D call TRBD1 (5 bases). Germline CDR1 and CDR2: LNHNV and YYDKDF (reference sequence). V lost 6 bases and J 0 bases, leaving 12 bases between the germline ends. CDR3 size: 14 residues.

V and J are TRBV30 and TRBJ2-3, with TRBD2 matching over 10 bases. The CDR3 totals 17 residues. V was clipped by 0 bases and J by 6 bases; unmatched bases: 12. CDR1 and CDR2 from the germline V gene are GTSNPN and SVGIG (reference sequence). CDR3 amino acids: CAWSVEGESSGRDTQYF. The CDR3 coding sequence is TGTGCCTGGAGTGTAGAGGGCGAAAGTAGCGGGAGGGATACGCAGTATTTT.

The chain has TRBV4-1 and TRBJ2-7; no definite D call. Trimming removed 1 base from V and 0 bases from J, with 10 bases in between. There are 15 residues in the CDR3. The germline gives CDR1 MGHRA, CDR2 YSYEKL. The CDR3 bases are TGCGCCAGCAGCCAAGCGGCTCATCCCTCCTACGAGCAGTACTTC. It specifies CASSQAAHPSYEQYF.

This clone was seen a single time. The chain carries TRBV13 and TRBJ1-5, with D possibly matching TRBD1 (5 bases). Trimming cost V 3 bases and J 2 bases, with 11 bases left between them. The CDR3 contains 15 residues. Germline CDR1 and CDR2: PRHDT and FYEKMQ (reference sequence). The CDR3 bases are TGTGCCAGCAGCTTGAGAGGGGTGGGCAATCAGCCCCAGCATTTT. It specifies CASSLRGVGNQPQHF.

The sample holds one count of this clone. This CDR3 is CASSEISTDTQYF. Written as DNA, the CDR3 is TGTGCCAGCAGTGAAATCAGCACAGATACGCAGTATTTT. This chain connects TRBV2 to TRBJ2-3, with unresolved D. The ends were cut back, 2 bases at V and 0 bases at J, with 3 bases in the middle. Germline-derived CDR1 and CDR2 are SNHLY and FYNNEI. The CDR3 is 13 residues long.

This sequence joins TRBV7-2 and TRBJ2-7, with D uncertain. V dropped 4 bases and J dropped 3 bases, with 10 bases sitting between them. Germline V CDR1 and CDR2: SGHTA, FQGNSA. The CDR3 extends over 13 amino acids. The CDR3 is CASSSSTGYEQYF. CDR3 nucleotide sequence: TGTGCCAGCAGCTCCTCCACGGGCTACGAGCAGTACTTC.

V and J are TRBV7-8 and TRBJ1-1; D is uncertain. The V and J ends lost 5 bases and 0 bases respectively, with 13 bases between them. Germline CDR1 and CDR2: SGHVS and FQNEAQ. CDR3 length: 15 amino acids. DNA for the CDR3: TGTGCCAGCAGCCCCCCGCACCAAATGAACACTGAAGCTTTCTTT. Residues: CASSPPHQMNTEAFF.